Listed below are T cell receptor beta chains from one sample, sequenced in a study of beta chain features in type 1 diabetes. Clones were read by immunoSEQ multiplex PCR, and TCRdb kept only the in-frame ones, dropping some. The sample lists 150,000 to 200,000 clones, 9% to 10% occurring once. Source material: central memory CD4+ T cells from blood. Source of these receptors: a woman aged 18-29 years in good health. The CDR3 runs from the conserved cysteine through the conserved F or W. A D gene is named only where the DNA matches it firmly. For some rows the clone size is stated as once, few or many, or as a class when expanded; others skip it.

CDR3 DNA: TGCGCCAGCAGCAACCGACAGGGAACAGATACGCAGTATTTT; CDR3 protein: CASSNRQGTDTQYF; D gene: TRBD1; clone size: few; V gene: TRBV5-1; J gene: TRBJ2-3
CDR3 DNA: TGTGCTAGTGGTCTCTCTTCAGGGAGGGAGCAGTACTTC; CDR3 protein: CASGLSSGREQYF; D gene: NA; clone size: NA; V gene: TRBV12-5; J gene: TRBJ2-7
CDR3 DNA: TGTGCCTGGAGTGTACCGGGGTCAGGCCTTGGGGAGCAGTACTTC; CDR3 protein: CAWSVPGSGLGEQYF; D gene: NA; clone size: NA; V gene: TRBV30; J gene: TRBJ2-7
CDR3 DNA: TGCGCCAGCAGCCCCAGGACAGGGAACACCGGGGAGCTGTTTTTT; CDR3 protein: CASSPRTGNTGELFF; D gene: TRBD1; clone size: NA; V gene: TRBV5-1; J gene: TRBJ2-2
CDR3 DNA: TGTGCCAGCAGTTACTCAACTAGCGGGGGATACAATGAGCAGTTCTTC; CDR3 protein: CASSYSTSGGYNEQFF; D gene: TRBD2; clone size: NA; V gene: TRBV6-5; J gene: TRBJ2-1
CDR3 DNA: TGTGCCAGCAGTTTCTCCCCAGGGTTTAACGGGGAGCTGTTTTTT; CDR3 protein: CASSFSPGFNGELFF; D gene: NA; clone size: few; V gene: TRBV6-6; J gene: TRBJ2-2
CDR3 DNA: TGTGCCAGCTCATCCGGGACAGGGGCTGGAGAGACCCAGTACTTC; CDR3 protein: CASSSGTGAGETQYF; D gene: TRBD1; clone size: NA; V gene: TRBV18; J gene: TRBJ2-5
CDR3 DNA: TGTGCCAGTAGTTCTGCGGGACAGCCCAATCAGCCCCAGCATTTT; CDR3 protein: CASSSAGQPNQPQHF; D gene: TRBD1; clone size: NA; V gene: TRBV19; J gene: TRBJ1-5
CDR3 DNA: TGTGCCAGCAGTTCTACGGACAGGGGGGACTATGGCTACACCTTC; CDR3 protein: CASSSTDRGDYGYTF; D gene: TRBD1; clone size: NA; V gene: TRBV28; J gene: TRBJ1-2
CDR3 DNA: TGCGCCAGCAGCTGGGGACAATCCCCTGAAGCTTTCTTT; CDR3 protein: CASSWGQSPEAFF; D gene: NA; clone size: NA; V gene: TRBV5-1; J gene: TRBJ1-1
CDR3 DNA: TGTGCCAGCGGACTCGGGGGGGGTGCGGATACGCAGTATTTT; CDR3 protein: CASGLGGGADTQYF; D gene: TRBD2; clone size: few; V gene: TRBV2; J gene: TRBJ2-3
CDR3 DNA: TGTGCCAGCAATGGTCAGATCTCCCATGGCTACACCTTC; CDR3 protein: CASNGQISHGYTF; D gene: NA; clone size: NA; V gene: TRBV2; J gene: TRBJ1-2
CDR3 DNA: TGTGCCAGCAAGTTTTGGACAGGTAGAACTGAAGCTTTCTTT; CDR3 protein: CASKFWTGRTEAFF; D gene: TRBD1; clone size: NA; V gene: TRBV27; J gene: TRBJ1-1
CDR3 DNA: TGTGCCAGCAGCTTAACGGCGGGGTTAGAGGGCTACACCTTC; CDR3 protein: CASSLTAGLEGYTF; D gene: NA; clone size: NA; V gene: TRBV7-3; J gene: TRBJ1-2
CDR3 DNA: TGTGCCAGCAGCTTGGCAGGGAATCAGCCCCAGCATTTT; CDR3 protein: CASSLAGNQPQHF; D gene: NA; clone size: NA; V gene: TRBV5-6; J gene: TRBJ1-5
CDR3 DNA: TGCGCCAGCAGCCAATCGACAGGGTCAGTTACGCAGTATTTT; CDR3 protein: CASSQSTGSVTQYF; D gene: TRBD1; clone size: few; V gene: TRBV4-1; J gene: TRBJ2-3
CDR3 DNA: TGTGCCCTGGCCCCAGGCACAGATACGCAGTATTTT; CDR3 protein: CALAPGTDTQYF; D gene: NA; clone size: NA; V gene: TRBV30; J gene: TRBJ2-3
CDR3 DNA: TGTGCCAGTAGTACGACAGGGTATTCATCGGCTTTCTTT; CDR3 protein: CASSTTGYSSAFF; D gene: TRBD1; clone size: many; V gene: TRBV19; J gene: TRBJ1-1
CDR3 DNA: TGTGCCAGCAGCTTGGCCAGGGACACCATCAAGTACGAGCAGTACTTC; CDR3 protein: CASSLARDTIKYEQYF; D gene: NA; clone size: NA; V gene: TRBV5-4; J gene: TRBJ2-7
CDR3 DNA: TGTGGGGTGACGACTAGTTGGAACGAGCAGTACTTC; CDR3 protein: CGVTTSWNEQYF; D gene: NA; clone size: few; V gene: TRBV6-5; J gene: TRBJ2-7
CDR3 DNA: TGTGCCAGCAGTTCCCAGGGGGCCCGCATGGATTCACCCCTCCACTTT; CDR3 protein: CASSSQGARMDSPLHF; D gene: TRBD1; clone size: few; V gene: TRBV6-5; J gene: TRBJ1-6
CDR3 DNA: TGTGCCAGCAGTGCCGGGAGCTACAATGAGCAGTTCTTC; CDR3 protein: CASSAGSYNEQFF; D gene: NA; clone size: NA; V gene: TRBV6-4; J gene: TRBJ2-1
CDR3 DNA: TGCAGCGTTGTTTTTGGACAGGGTGGCACAGATACGCAGTATTTT; CDR3 protein: CSVVFGQGGTDTQYF; D gene: TRBD1; clone size: NA; V gene: TRBV29-1; J gene: TRBJ2-3
CDR3 DNA: TGTGCCAGCAGCGACCAGGGAATTGGCTACACCTTC; CDR3 protein: CASSDQGIGYTF; D gene: NA; clone size: NA; V gene: TRBV9; J gene: TRBJ1-2